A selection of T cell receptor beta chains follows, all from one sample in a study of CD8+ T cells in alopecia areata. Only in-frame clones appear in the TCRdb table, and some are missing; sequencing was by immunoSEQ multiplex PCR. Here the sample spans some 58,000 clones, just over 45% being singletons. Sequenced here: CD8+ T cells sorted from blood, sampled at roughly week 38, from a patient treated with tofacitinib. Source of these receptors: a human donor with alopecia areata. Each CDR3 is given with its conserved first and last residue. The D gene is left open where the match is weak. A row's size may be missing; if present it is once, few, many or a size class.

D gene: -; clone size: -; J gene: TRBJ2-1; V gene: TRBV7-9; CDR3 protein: CASSFGYNEQFF; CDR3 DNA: TGTGCCAGCAGCTTCGGATACAATGAGCAGTTCTTC
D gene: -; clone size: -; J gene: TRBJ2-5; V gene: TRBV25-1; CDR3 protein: CASSEFPPAEQQETQYF; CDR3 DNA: TGTGCCAGCAGTGAATTCCCCCCAGCGGAGCAACAAGAGACCCAGTACTTC
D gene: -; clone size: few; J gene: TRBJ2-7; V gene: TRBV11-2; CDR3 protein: CASSLVASLSYEQYF; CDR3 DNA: TGTGCCAGCAGCTTAGTAGCCAGCCTCTCCTACGAGCAGTACTTC
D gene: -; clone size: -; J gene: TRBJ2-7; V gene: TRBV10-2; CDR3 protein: CASSEPRLGGTYEQYF; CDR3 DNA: TGCGCCAGCAGTGAGCCGCGGTTGGGAGGAACCTACGAGCAGTACTTC
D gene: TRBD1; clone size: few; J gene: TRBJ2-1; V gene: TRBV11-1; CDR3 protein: CASSATGKANNEQFF; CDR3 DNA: TGTGCCAGCAGCGCGACAGGGAAGGCCAACAATGAGCAGTTCTTC
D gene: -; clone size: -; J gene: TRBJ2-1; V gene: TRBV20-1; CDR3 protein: CSAPIYNEQFF; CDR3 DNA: TGCAGTGCTCCGATATACAATGAGCAGTTCTTC
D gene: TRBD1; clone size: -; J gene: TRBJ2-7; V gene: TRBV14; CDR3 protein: CASSQDGTGVYEQYF; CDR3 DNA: TGTGCCAGCAGCCAAGACGGGACAGGGGTTTACGAGCAGTACTTC
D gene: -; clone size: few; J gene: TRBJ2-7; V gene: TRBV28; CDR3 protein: CASSLGTVEQYF; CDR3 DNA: TGTGCCAGCAGTTTGGGGACGGTGGAGCAGTACTTC
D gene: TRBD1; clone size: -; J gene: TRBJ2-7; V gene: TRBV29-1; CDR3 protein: CSTIGTGGDEQYF; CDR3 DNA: TGCAGCACCATAGGGACAGGGGGCGACGAGCAGTACTTC
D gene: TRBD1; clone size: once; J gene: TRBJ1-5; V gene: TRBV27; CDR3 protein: CASRDRGVNQPQHF; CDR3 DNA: TGTGCCAGCAGGGACAGGGGGGTGAATCAGCCCCAGCATTTT
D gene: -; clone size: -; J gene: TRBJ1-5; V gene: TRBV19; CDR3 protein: CASSRPRVSNQPQHF; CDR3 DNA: TGTGCCAGTAGTAGGCCCAGGGTGAGCAATCAGCCCCAGCATTTT
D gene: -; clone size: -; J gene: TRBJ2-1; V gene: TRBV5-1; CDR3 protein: CASSLGPEQFF; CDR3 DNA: TGCGCCAGCAGCTTGGGACCCGAGCAGTTCTTC
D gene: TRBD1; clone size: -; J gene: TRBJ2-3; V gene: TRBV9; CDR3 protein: CASSGQDGYSTDTQYF; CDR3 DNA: TGTGCCAGCAGTGGACAGGACGGATATAGCACAGATACGCAGTATTTT
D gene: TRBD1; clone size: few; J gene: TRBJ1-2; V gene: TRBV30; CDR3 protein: CASPRDRGHYGYTF; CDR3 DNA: TGTGCCTCACCACGGGACAGGGGGCACTATGGCTACACCTTC
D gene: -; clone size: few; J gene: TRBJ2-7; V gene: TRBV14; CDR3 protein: CASSVAGHPPYEQYF; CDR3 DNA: TGTGCCAGCAGCGTTGCCGGACATCCCCCCTACGAGCAGTACTTC
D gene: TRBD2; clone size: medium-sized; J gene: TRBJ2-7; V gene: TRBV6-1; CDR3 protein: CASSEGTSGAHEQYF; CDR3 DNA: TGTGCCAGCAGTGAGGGGACTAGCGGGGCCCACGAGCAGTACTTC
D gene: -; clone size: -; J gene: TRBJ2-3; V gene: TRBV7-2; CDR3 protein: CASSLPGKDTLDTQYF; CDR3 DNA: TGTGCCAGCAGCCTACCGGGCAAGGATACACTAGATACGCAGTATTTT